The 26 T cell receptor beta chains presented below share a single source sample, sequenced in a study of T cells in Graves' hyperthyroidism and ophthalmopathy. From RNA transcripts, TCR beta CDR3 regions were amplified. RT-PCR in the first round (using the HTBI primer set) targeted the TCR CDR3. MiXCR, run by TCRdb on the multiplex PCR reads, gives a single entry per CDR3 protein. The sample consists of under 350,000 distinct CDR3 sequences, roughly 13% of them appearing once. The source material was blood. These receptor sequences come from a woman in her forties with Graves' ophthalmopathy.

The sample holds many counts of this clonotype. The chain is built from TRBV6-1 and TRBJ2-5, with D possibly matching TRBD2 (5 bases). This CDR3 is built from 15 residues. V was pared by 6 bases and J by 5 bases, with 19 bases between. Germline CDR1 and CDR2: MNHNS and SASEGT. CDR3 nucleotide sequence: TGTGCCAGCAGGGGTGGAGGCCGAGGTACCGAGACCCAGTACTTC. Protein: CASRGGGRGTETQYF.

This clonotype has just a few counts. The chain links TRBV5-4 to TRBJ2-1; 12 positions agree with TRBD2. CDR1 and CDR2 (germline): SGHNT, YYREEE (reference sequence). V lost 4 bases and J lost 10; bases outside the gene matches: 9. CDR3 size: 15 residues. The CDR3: CASSLGGLAGIEQFF. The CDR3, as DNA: TGTGCCAGCAGCCTCGGAGGACTAGCGGGAATAGAGCAGTTCTTC.

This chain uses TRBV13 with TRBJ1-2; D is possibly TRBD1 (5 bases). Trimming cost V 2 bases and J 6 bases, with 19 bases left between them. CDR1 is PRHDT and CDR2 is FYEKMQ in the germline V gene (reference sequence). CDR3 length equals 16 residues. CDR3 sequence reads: CASSLKGLAQGNGYTF. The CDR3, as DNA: TGTGCCAGCAGCTTAAAGGGACTCGCCCAAGGGAATGGCTACACCTTC.

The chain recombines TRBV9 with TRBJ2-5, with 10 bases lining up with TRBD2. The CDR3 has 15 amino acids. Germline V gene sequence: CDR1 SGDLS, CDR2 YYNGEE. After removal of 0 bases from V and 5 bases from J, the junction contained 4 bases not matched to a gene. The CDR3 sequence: CASSVVDSGRETQYF. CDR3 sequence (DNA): TGTGCCAGCAGCGTAGTAGATAGCGGGAGGGAGACCCAGTACTTC.

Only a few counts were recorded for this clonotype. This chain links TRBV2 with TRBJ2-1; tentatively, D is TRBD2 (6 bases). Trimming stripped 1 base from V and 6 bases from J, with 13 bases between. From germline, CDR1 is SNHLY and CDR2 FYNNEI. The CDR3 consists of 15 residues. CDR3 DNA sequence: TGTGCCAGCAGTGAAGGTAGCATGCGGGGCAATGAGCAGTTCTTC. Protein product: CASSEGSMRGNEQFF.

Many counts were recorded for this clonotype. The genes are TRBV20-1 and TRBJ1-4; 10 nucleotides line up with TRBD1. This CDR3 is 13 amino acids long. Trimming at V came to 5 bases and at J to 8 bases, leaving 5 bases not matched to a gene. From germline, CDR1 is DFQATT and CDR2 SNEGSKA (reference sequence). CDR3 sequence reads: CSALGTGDEKLFF. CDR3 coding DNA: TGCAGTGCTCTGGGGACAGGGGACGAAAAACTGTTTTTT.

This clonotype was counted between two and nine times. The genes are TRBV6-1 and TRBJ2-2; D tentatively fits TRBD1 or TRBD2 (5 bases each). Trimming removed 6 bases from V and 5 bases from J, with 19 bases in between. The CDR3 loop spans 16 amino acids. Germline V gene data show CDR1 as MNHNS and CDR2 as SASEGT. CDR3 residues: CASSDIRAGGTGELFF. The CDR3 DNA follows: TGTGCCAGCAGCGACATAAGGGCTGGGGGTACCGGGGAGCTGTTTTTT.

CDR3 sequence: CASSDPGFPNTDTQYF. CDR3 bases: TGTGCCAGCAGTGATCCAGGTTTCCCTAACACAGATACGCAGTATTTT. The rearrangement joins TRBV2 to TRBJ2-3, with D unclear. CDR1 and CDR2 (germline): SNHLY, FYNNEI. The V end was cut by 3 bases, the J end by 2 bases, with 15 bases between. The CDR3 sequence is 16 residues long.

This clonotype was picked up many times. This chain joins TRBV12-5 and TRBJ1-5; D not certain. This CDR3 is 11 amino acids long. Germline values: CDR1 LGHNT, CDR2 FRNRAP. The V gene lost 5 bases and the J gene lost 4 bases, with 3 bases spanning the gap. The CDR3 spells CASGTNQPQHF. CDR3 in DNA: TGTGCTAGTGGTACGAATCAGCCCCAGCATTTT.

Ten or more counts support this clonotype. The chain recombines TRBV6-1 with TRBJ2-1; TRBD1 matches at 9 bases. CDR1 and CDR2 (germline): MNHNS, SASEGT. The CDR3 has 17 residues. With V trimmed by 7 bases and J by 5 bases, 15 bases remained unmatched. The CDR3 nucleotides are TGTGCCAGCAACCCAAGTACCGGGACAGGGTCGAACAATGAGCAGTTCTTC. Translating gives CASNPSTGTGSNNEQFF.

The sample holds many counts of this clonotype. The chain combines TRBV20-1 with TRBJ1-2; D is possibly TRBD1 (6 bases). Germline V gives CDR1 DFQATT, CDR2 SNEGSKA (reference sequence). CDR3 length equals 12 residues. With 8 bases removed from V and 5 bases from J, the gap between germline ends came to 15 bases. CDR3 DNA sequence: TGCAGTACCCAGACAGGCACATATGGCTACACCTTC. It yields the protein CSTQTGTYGYTF.

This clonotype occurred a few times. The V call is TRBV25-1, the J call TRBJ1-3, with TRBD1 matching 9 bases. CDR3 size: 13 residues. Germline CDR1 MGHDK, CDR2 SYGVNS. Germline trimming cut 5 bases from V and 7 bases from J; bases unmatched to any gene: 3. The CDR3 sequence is CASSTGGRNTIYF. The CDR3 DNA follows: TGTGCCAGCAGTACAGGGGGCAGGAACACCATATATTTT.

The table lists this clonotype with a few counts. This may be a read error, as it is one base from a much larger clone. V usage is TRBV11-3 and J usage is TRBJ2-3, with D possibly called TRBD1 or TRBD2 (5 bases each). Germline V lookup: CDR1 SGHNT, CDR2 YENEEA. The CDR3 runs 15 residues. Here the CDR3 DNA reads TGTGCCAGCAGCTTAGGAGGGGCCTTCACAGGTACGCAGTATTTT. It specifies CASSLGGAFTGTQYF.

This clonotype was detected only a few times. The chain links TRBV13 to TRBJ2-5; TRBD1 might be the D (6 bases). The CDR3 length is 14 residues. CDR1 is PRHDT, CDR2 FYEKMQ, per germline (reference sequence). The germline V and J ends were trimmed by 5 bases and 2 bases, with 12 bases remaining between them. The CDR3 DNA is TGTGCCAGCAGCCACAGGGTCTTGCAAGAGACCCAGTACTTC. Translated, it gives CASSHRVLQETQYF.

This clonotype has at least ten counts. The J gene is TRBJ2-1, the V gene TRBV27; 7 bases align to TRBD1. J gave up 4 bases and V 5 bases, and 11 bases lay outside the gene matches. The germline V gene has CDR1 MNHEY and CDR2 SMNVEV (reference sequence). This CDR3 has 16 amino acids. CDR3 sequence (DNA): TGTGCCAGCAGTCCTGCCCCGGGACAGCTATACAATGAGCAGTTCTTC. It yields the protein CASSPAPGQLYNEQFF.

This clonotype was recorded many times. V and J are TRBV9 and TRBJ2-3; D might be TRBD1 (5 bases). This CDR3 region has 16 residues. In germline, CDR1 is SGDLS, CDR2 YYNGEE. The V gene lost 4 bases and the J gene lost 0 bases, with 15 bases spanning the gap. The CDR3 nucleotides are TGTGCCAGCAGCACCCGACAGATCCCTAGCACAGATACGCAGTATTTT. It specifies CASSTRQIPSTDTQYF.

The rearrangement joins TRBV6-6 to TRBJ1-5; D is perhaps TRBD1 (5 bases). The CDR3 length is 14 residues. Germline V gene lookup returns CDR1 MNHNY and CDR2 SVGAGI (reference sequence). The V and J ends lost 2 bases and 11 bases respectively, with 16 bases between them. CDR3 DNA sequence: TGTGCCAGCAGTTACGGTAGGGGTGCACGGGCCCAGCATTTT. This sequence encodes CASSYGRGARAQHF.

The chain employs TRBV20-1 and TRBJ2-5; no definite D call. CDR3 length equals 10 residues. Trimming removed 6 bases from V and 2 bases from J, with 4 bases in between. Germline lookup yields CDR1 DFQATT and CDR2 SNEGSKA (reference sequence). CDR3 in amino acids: CSAKQETQYF. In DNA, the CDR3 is TGCAGTGCCAAGCAAGAGACCCAGTACTTC.

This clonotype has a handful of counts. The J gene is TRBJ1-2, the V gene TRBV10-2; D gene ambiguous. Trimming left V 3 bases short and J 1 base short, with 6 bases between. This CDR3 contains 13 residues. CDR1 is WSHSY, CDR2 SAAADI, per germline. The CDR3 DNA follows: TGCGCCAGCAGTGAATTCCTTAACTATGGCTACACCTTC. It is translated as CASSEFLNYGYTF.

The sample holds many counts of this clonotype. Here the CDR3 DNA reads TGTGCCAGCACCCTCGGGGGGGCCAACTACAATGAGCAGTTCTTC. Its translation: CASTLGGANYNEQFF. The chain has TRBV28 and TRBJ2-1; 8 bases are a match to TRBD2. Trimming at V came to 7 bases and at J to 3 bases, leaving 8 bases not matched to a gene. The V gene's germline CDR1 is MDHEN and CDR2 SYDVKM. This CDR3 spans 15 amino acids. Variable domain in full (rest from reference TRBV28 and TRBJ2-1): DVKVTQSSRYLVKRTGEKVFLECVQDMDHENMFWYRQDPGLGLRLIYFSYDVKMKEKGDIPEGYSVSREKKERFSLILESASTNQTSMYLCASTLGGANYNEQFFGPGTRLTVL.

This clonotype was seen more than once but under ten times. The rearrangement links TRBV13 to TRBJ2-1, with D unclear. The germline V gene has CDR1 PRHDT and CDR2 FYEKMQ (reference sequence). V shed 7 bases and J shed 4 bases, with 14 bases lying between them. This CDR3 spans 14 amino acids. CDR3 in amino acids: CASNQTFQYNEQFF. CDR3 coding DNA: TGTGCCAGCAACCAGACCTTCCAGTACAATGAGCAGTTCTTC.

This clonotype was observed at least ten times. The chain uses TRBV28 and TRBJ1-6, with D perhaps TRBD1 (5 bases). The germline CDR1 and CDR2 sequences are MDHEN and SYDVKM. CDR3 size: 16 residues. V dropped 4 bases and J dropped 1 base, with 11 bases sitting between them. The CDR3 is CASSSSQGSYNSPLHF. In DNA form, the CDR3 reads TGTGCCAGCAGTTCCTCGCAGGGATCCTATAATTCACCCCTCCACTTT.

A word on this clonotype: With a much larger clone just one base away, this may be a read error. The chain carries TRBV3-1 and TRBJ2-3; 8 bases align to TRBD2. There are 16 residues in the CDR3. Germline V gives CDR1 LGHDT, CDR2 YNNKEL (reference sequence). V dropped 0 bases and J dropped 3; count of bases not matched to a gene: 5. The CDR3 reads CASSQDPGGATDTQYF. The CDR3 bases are TGTGCCAGCAGCCAAGATCCGGGGGGGGCAACAGATACGCAGTATTTT.

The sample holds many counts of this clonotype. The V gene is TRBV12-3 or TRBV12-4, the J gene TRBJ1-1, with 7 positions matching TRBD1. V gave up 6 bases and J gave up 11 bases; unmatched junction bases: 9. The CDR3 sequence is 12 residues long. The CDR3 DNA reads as TGTGCCAGCAGCCCCGGACAGGCGGATGCTTTCTTT. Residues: CASSPGQADAFF.

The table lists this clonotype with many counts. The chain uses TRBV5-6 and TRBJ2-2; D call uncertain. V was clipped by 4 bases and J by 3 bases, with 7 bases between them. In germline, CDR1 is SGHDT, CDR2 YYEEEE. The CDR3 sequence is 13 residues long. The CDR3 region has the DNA TGTGCCAGCAGCCCCATTTACACCGGGGAGCTGTTTTTT. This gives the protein CASSPIYTGELFF.

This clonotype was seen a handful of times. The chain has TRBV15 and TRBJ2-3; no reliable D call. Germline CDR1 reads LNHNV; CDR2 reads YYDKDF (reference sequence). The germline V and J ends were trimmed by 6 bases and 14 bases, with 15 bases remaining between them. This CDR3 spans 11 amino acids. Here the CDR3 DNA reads TGTGCCACCAGAGGCCCTGTTACGTCGTATTTT. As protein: CATRGPVTSYF.